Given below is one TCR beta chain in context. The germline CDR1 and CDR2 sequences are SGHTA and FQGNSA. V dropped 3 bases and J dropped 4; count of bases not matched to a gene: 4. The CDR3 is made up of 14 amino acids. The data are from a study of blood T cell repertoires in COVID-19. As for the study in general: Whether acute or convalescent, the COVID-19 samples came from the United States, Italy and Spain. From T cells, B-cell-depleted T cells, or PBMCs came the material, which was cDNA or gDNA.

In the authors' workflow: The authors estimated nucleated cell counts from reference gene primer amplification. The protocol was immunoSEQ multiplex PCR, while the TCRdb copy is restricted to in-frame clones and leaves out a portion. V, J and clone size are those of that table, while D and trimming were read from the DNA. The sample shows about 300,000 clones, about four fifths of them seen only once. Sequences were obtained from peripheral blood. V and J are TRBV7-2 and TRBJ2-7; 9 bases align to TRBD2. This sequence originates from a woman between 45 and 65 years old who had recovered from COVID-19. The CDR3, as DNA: TGTGCCAGCAGCTTCGCGGGGGGGGCGTACGAGCAGTACTTC. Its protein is CASSFAGGAYEQYF.